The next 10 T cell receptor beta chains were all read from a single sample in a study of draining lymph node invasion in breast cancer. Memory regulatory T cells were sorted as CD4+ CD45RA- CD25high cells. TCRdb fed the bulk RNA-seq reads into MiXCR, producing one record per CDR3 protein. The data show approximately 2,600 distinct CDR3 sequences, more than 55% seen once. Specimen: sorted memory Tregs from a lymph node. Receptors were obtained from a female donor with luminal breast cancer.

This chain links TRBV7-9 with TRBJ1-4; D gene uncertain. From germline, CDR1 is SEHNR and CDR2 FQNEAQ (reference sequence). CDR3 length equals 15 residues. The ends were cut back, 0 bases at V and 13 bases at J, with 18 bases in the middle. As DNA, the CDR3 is TGTGCCAGCAGCTTAGCCGCCGGGCAGGTGGTAAGACTGTTTTTT. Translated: CASSLAAGQVVRLFF.

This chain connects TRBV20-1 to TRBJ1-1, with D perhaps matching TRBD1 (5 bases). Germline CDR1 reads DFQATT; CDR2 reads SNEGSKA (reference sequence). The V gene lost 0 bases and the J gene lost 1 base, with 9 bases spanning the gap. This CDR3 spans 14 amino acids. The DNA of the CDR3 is TGCAGTGCTAGAGACCCTAGGGGGAACACTGAAGCTTTCTTT. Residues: CSARDPRGNTEAFF.

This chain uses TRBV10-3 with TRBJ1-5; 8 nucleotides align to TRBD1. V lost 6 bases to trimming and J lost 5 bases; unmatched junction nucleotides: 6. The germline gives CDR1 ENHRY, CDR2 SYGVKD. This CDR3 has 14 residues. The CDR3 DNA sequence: TGTGCCATCAGCGACAGGGGAGGGGATCAGCCCCAGCATTTT. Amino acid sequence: CAISDRGGDQPQHF.

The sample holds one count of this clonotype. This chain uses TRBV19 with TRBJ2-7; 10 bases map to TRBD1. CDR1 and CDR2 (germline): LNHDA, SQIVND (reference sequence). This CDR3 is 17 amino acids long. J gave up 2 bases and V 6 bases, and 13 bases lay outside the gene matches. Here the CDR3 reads CASSPLIPGQGTYEQYF. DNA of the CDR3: TGTGCCAGTAGCCCCCTGATACCGGGACAGGGGACCTACGAGCAGTACTTC.

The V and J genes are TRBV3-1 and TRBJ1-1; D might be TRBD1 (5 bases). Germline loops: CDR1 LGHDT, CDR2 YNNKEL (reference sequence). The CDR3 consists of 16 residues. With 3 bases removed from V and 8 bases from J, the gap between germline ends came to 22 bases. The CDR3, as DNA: TGTGCCAGCAGCCAGGGGATGGTTCTGGGGCTCTTGGAAGCTTTCTTT. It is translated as CASSQGMVLGLLEAFF.

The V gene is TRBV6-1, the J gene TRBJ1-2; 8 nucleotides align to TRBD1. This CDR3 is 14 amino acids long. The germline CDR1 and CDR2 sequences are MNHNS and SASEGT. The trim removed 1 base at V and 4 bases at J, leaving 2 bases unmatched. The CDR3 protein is CASSEGTGSYGYTF. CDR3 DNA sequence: TGTGCCAGCAGTGAAGGGACAGGGAGCTATGGCTACACCTTC.

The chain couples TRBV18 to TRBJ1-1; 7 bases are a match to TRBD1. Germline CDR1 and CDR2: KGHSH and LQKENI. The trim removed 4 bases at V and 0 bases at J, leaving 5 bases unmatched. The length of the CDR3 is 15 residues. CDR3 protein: CASSLWTGVNTEAFF. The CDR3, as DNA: TGTGCCAGCTCACTTTGGACAGGTGTGAACACTGAAGCTTTCTTT.

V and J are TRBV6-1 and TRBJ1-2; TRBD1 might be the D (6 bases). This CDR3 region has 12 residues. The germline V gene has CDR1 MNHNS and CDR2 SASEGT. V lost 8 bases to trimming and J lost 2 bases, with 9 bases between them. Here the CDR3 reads CASGQPNYGYTF. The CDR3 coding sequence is TGTGCCAGCGGACAGCCCAACTATGGCTACACCTTC.

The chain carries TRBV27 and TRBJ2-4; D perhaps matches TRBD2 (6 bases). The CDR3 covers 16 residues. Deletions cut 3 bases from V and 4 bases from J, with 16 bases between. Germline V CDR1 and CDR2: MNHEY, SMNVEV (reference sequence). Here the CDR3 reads CASSFRRAGPKNIQYF. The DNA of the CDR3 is TGTGCCAGCAGTTTCAGAAGGGCGGGGCCGAAAAACATTCAGTACTTC.

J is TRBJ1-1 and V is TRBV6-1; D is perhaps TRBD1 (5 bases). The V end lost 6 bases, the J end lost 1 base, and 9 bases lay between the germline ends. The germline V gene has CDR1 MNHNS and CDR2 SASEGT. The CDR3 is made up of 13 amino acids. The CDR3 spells CASRGEGNTEAFF. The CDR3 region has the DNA TGTGCCAGCAGGGGGGAAGGGAACACTGAAGCTTTCTTT.